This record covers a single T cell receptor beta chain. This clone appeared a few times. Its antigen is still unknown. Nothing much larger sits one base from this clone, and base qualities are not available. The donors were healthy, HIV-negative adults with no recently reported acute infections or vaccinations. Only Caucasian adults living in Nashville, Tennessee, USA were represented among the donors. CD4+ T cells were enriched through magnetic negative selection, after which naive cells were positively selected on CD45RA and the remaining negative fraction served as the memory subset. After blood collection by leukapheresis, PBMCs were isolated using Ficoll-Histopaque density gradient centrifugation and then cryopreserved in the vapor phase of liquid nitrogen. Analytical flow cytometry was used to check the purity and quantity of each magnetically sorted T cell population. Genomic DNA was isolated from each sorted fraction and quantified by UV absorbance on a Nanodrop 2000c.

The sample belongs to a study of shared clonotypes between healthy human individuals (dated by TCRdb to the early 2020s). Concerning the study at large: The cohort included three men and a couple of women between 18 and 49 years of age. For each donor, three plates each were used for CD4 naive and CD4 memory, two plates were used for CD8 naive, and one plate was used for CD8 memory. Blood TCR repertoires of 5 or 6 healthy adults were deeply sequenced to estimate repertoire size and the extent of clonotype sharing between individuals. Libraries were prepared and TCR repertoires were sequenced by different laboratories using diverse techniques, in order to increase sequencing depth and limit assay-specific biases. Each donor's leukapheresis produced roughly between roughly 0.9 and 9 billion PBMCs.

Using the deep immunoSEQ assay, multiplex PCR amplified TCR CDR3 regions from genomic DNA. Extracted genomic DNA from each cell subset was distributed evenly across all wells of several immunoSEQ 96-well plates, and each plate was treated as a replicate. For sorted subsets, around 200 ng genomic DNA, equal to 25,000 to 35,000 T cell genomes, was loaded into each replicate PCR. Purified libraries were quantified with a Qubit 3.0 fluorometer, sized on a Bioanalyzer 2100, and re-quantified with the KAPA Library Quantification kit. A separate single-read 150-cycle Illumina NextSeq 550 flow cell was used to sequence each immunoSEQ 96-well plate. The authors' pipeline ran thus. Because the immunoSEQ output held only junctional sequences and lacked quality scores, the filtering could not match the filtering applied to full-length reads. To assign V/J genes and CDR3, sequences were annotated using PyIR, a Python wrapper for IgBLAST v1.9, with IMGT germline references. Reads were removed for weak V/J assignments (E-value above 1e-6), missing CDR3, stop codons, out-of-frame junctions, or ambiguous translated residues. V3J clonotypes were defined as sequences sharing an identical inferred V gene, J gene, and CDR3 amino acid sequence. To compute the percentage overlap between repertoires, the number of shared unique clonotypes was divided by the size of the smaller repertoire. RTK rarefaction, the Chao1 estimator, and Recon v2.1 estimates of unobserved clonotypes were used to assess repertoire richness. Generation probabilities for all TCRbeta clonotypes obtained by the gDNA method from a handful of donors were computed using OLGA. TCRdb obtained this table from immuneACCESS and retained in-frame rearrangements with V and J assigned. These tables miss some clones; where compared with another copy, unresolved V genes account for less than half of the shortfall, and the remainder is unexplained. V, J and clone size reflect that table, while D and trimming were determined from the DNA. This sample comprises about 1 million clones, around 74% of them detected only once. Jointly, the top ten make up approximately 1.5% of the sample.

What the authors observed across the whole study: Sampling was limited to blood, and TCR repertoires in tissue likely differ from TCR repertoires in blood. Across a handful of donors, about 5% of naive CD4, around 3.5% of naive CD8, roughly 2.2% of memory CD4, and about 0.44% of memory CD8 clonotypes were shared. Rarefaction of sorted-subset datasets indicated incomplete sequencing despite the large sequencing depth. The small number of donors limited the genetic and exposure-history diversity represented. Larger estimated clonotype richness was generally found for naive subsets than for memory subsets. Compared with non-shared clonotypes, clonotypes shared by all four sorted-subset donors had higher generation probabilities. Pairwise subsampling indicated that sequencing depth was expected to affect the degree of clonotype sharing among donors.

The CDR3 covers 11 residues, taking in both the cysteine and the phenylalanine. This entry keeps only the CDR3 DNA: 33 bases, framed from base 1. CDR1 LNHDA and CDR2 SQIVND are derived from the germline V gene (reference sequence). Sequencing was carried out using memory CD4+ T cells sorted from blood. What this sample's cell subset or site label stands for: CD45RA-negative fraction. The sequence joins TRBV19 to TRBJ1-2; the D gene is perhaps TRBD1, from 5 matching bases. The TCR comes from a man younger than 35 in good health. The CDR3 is CASGLDYGYTF. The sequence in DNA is TGTGCTTCGGGACTAGACTATGGCTACACCTTC.